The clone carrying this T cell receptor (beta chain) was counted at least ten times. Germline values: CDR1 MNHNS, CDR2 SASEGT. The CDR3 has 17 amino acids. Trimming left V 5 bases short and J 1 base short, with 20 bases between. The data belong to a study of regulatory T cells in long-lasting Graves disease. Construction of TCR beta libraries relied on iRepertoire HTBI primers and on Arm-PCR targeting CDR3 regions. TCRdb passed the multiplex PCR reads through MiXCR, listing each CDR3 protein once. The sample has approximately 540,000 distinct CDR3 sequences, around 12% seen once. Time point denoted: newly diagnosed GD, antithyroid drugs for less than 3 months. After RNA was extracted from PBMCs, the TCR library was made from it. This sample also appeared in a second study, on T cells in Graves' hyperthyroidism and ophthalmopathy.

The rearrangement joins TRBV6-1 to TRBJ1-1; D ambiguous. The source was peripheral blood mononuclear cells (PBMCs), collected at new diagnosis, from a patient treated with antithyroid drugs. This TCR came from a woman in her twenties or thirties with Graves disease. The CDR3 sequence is CASSPKGLIGRNTEAFF. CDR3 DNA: TGTGCCAGCAGTCCCAAGGGTTTGATAGGGCGGAACACTGAAGCTTTCTTT.